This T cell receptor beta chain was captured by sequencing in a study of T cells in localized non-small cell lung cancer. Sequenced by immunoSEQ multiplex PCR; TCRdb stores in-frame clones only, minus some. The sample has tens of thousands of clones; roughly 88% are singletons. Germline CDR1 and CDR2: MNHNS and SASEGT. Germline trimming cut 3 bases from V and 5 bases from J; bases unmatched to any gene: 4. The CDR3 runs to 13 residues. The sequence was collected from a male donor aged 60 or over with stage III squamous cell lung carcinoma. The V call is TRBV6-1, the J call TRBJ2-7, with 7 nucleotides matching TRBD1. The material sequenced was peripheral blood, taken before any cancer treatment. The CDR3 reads CASSDRGTNEQYF. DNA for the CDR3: TGTGCCAGCAGTGACAGGGGGACCAACGAGCAGTACTTC.